The rows below give T cell receptor beta chains drawn from one sample of a study of cytomegalovirus exposure and HLA in healthy donors. Assay used: immunoSEQ multiplex PCR; TCRdb lists only in-frame clones, some missing. The table lists over 100,000 clones. Sequencing was done on a sample of PBMCs. These receptors all stem from a man younger than 30 in good health and CMV-seronegative. Both conserved end residues are part of each CDR3.

TRBJ2-5	TRBV25-1	CASSEKNGQGRAETQYF
TRBJ2-1	TRBV7-3	CASSSTGLGEQFF
TRBJ2-5	TRBV11-2	CASSLGVANQETQYF
TRBJ1-1	TRBV6-5	CASSDSGQIEAFF
TRBJ2-7	TRBV9	CASSVGQGTYEQYF
TRBJ1-1	TRBV6-5	CASSYTVNTEAFF
TRBJ2-7	TRBV25-1	CASSASSISYEQYF
TRBJ2-7	TRBV11-2	CASSPWDRGNSYEQYF
TRBJ1-5	TRBV2	CASSPGQGLMGQPQHF
TRBJ2-7	TRBV30	CAWNTRRGYEQYF
TRBJ1-6	TRBV5-1	CASKLGTGTSPLHF
TRBJ2-7	TRBV11-3	CASSPRRDLSYEQYF
TRBJ1-3	TRBV28	CASSSPGVVSGNTIYF
TRBJ1-1	TRBV5-4	CASSFPDRGGEAFF
TRBJ1-4	TRBV27	CASSFTGKVTNEKLFF
TRBJ1-1	TRBV19	CASSIGSGFGNTEAFF
TRBJ2-3	TRBV6-1	CASSSLIGADTQYF
TRBJ2-6	TRBV5-1	CASSFDSRSGANVLTF
TRBJ2-7	TRBV5-1	CASKGQGTYEQYF
TRBJ2-5	TRBV27	CASSNLGTGVRGTQYF
TRBJ2-1	TRBV6-1	CASRRLANELGEQFF
TRBJ2-6	TRBV10-3	CAIMRQGVSGANVLTF
TRBJ2-7	TRBV28	CASTLGGGQEVEQYF
TRBJ1-5	TRBV7-2	CASSLRTGMNQPQHF
TRBJ1-1	TRBV11-3	CASSRFDRGNTEAFF
TRBJ2-7	TRBV28	CASSGTRGEQYF
TRBJ2-7	TRBV10-3	CATCDGTTGGYEQYF